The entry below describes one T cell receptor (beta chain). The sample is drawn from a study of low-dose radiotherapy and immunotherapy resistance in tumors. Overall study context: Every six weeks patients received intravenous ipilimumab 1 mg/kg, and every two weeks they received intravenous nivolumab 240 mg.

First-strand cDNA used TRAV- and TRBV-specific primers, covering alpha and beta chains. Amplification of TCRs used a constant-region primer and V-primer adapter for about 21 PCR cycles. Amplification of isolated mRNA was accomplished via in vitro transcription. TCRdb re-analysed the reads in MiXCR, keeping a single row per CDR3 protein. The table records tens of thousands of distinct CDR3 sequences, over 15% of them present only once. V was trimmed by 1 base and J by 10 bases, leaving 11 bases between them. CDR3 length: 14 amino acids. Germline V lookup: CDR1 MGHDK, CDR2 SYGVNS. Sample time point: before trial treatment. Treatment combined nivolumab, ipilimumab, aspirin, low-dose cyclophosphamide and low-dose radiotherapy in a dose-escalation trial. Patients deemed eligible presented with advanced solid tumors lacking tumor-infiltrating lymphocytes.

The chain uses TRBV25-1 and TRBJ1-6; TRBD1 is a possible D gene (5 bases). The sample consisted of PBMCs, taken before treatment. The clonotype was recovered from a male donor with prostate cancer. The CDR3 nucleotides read TGTGCCAGCAGTGAATCCAGGGTACGGTCACCCCTCCACTTT. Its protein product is CASSESRVRSPLHF.